A single sample is the source of the 26 T cell receptor beta chains below, sequenced in a study of shared clonotypes between healthy human individuals. Terminally differentiated effector memory CD45RA+ cells were excluded from the naive CD8 cells, which were CD45RO-negative and positively selected for CCR7. The protocol was immunoSEQ multiplex PCR, while the TCRdb copy is restricted to in-frame clones and leaves out a portion. The sample yields 2 million to 2.5 million clones, about 95% seen once. The sequenced sample consisted of naive CD8+ T cells sorted from blood. The receptors here all came from a man in his late teens or twenties in good health.

The J gene is TRBJ2-7, the V gene TRBV19; 10 nucleotides align to TRBD1. The CDR3 has 14 residues. Germline V gene data show CDR1 as LNHDA and CDR2 as SQIVND (reference sequence). Trimming at V came to 8 bases and at J to 3 bases, leaving 7 bases not matched to a gene. CDR3 nucleotides: TGTGCCAGTGGACCGGGACAGGGGATCTACGAGCAGTACTTC. As protein: CASGPGQGIYEQYF.

V is TRBV30 and J is TRBJ1-6, with D hard to call. The V gene lost 5 bases and the J gene lost 7 bases, with 9 bases spanning the gap. CDR3 length: 12 residues. Germline V gene sequence: CDR1 GTSNPN, CDR2 SVGIG (reference sequence). CDR3 coding DNA: TGTGCCTGGGCGGGGAGAAATTCACCCCTCCACTTT. Amino acid sequence: CAWAGRNSPLHF.

The chain carries TRBV10-3 and TRBJ2-1, with 11 bases fitting TRBD1. Germline V gene lookup returns CDR1 ENHRY and CDR2 SYGVKD. V lost 11 bases to trimming and J lost 6 bases; unmatched junction nucleotides: 12. This CDR3 has 15 amino acids. This chain's CDR3 is CAVDDPGQGGNEQFF. The CDR3 DNA sequence: TGTGCCGTCGATGATCCGGGACAGGGGGGCAATGAGCAGTTCTTC.

This chain uses TRBV9 with TRBJ1-1, with a weak D call TRBD1 (5 bases). The V gene lost 3 bases and the J gene lost 1 base, with 10 bases spanning the gap. The CDR3 totals 14 residues. Germline CDR1 and CDR2: SGDLS and YYNGEE. The CDR3 region has the DNA TGTGCCAGCAGCGACGACGGACAGAACACTGAAGCTTTCTTT. Its translation is CASSDDGQNTEAFF.

V is TRBV25-1 and J is TRBJ1-1; D may be TRBD1 (6 bases). The CDR3 totals 15 residues. Trimming pared 3 bases from V and 3 bases from J, leaving 14 bases between. CDR1 and CDR2 (germline): MGHDK, SYGVNS. Here the CDR3 DNA reads TGTGCCAGCAGTGATCCAGGGGAGGGGGACACTGAAGCTTTCTTT. It encodes CASSDPGEGDTEAFF.

V gene TRBV5-6 combines with J gene TRBJ2-6; TRBD1 is a possible D gene (5 bases). The CDR3 has 16 residues. Trimming removed 3 bases from V and 0 bases from J, with 10 bases in between. The V gene's germline CDR1 is SGHDT and CDR2 YYEEEE. The CDR3 sequence: CASSSDTTSGANVLTF. CDR3 in DNA: TGTGCCAGCAGCTCGGACACGACCTCTGGGGCCAACGTCCTGACTTTC.

V is TRBV7-8 and J is TRBJ2-2, with 9 nucleotides matching TRBD1. The V gene end was trimmed by 5 bases and the J gene end by 4 bases; junction bases not matched to a gene: 5. The CDR3 has 15 residues. Germline assignment: CDR1 SGHVS and CDR2 FQNEAQ. In DNA form, the CDR3 reads TGTGCCAGCAGCCTGGACAGGGGTGGCACCGGGGAGCTGTTTTTT. This codes for CASSLDRGGTGELFF. The full variable domain, in which reference TRBV7-8 and TRBJ2-2 provide the parts outside the CDR3, is GAGVSQSPRYKVAKRGQDVALRCDPISGHVSLFWYQQALGQGPEFLTYFQNEAQLDKSGLPSDRFFAERPEGSVSTLKIQRTQQEDSAVYLCASSLDRGGTGELFFGEGSRLTVL.

The chain employs TRBV9 and TRBJ1-2; TRBD1 agrees at 9 bases. The CDR3 length is 15 residues. From germline, CDR1 is SGDLS and CDR2 YYNGEE. The V and J ends lost 0 bases and 6 bases, in that order; junction bases with no gene match: 6. CDR3 sequence reads: CASSVDGQGQDGYTF. As DNA, the CDR3 is TGTGCCAGCAGCGTAGACGGACAGGGGCAGGATGGCTACACCTTC.

The chain couples TRBV5-4 to TRBJ2-3, with TRBD2 matching over 7 bases. Germline V gene sequence: CDR1 SGHNT, CDR2 YYREEE (reference sequence). J gave up 1 base and V 4 bases, and 9 bases lay outside the gene matches. This CDR3 region has 16 residues. This chain's CDR3 is CASSDPSTSRTDTQYF. CDR3 coding DNA: TGTGCCAGCAGCGACCCCTCGACTAGCCGCACAGATACGCAGTATTTT.

This clone was observed once. This sample includes further DNA sequences coding for the same CDR3. The J gene is TRBJ2-3, the V gene TRBV10-3; no clear D. CDR1 is ENHRY, CDR2 SYGVKD, per germline. Deletions cut 6 bases from V and 2 bases from J, with 3 bases between. The CDR3 totals 11 residues. CDR3 sequence: CAISDTDTQYF. CDR3 in DNA: TGTGCCATCAGCGACACAGATACGCAGTATTTT.

This chain uses TRBV27 with TRBJ2-5, with 8 nucleotides matching TRBD1. This CDR3 comprises 15 residues. With 5 bases clipped from V and 5 bases from J, the junction kept 10 bases outside the gene matches. Germline-derived CDR1 and CDR2 are MNHEY and SMNVEV (reference sequence). This CDR3 reads CASSQGQGGWETQYF. CDR3 DNA: TGTGCCAGCAGTCAAGGACAGGGAGGTTGGGAGACCCAGTACTTC.

This chain joins TRBV5-8 and TRBJ2-1, with D uncertain. CDR3 length equals 13 residues. Trimming removed 0 bases from V and 6 bases from J, with 7 bases in between. The V gene's germline CDR1 is SGHTS and CDR2 YDEGEE. The CDR3 bases are TGTGCCAGCAGCTTGGCGGCTTCCAATGAGCAGTTCTTC. Translated: CASSLAASNEQFF.

The chain carries TRBV6-1 and TRBJ2-7, with unresolved D. CDR1 and CDR2 from the germline V gene are MNHNS and SASEGT. The CDR3 runs to 12 residues. V was shortened by 8 bases and J by 3 bases, with 11 bases between the two germline ends. The CDR3 spells CASSNMLYEQYF. In nucleotides, the CDR3 is TGTGCCAGCTCTAACATGCTCTACGAGCAGTACTTC.

V and J are TRBV5-1 and TRBJ2-3; D perhaps matches TRBD2 (6 bases). V was cut by 1 base and J by 8 bases, with 20 bases left in between. The germline gives CDR1 SGHRS, CDR2 YFSETQ. The CDR3 is 16 residues long. CDR3 loop: CASSLTLTGVGVTQYF. Written as DNA, the CDR3 is TGCGCCAGCAGCTTGACACTAACGGGAGTGGGCGTTACGCAGTATTTT. Filled out from reference TRBV5-1 and TRBJ2-3, the complete variable domain reads KAGVTQTPRYLIKTRGQQVTLSCSPISGHRSVSWYQQTPGQGLQFLFEYFSETQRNKGNFPGRFSGRQFSNSRSEMNVSTLELGDSALYLCASSLTLTGVGVTQYFGPGTRLTVL.

The table lists this clone with a few counts. Distinct nucleotide sequences in the sample also encode this CDR3. The CDR3 DNA reads as TGTGCCAGCAGTTACTCGGAGGGGACCTACGAGCAGTACTTC. Translation gives CASSYSEGTYEQYF. The chain carries TRBV6-6 and TRBJ2-7; tentative D call: TRBD2 (6 bases). The CDR3 sequence is 14 residues long. The germline CDR1 and CDR2 sequences are MNHNY and SVGAGI (reference sequence). V lost 0 bases, J lost 2 bases, and 8 bases lay in between.

Details on this clone: Other DNA sequences in this specimen translate into the identical CDR3. The V call is TRBV4-1, the J call TRBJ1-1; 10 bases fit TRBD1. CDR1 and CDR2 from the germline V gene are MGHRA and YSYEKL. This CDR3 comprises 14 residues. V shed 3 bases, J shed 6 bases, and the junction held 4 bases outside the gene matches. The CDR3 DNA sequence: TGCGCCAGCAGCCATCCGGGACAGGGGCCTGAAGCTTTCTTT. Protein: CASSHPGQGPEAFF.

Here the CDR3 reads CASSPGQSLLYGYTF. CDR3 DNA: TGCGCCAGCAGCCCGGGACAGTCACTACTCTATGGCTACACCTTC. The V and J genes are TRBV4-1 and TRBJ1-2; 7 bases match TRBD1. V was pared by 4 bases and J by 4 bases, with 9 bases of the junction left unmatched. CDR1 is MGHRA, CDR2 YSYEKL, per germline. This CDR3 contains 15 residues.

The CDR3 protein is CASSQDSGGALWNTGELFF. For the CDR3, the DNA is TGCGCCAGCAGCCAAGATTCCGGGGGGGCTCTATGGAACACCGGGGAGCTGTTTTTT. This chain links TRBV4-3 with TRBJ2-2; 8 positions match TRBD2. This CDR3 has 19 amino acids. V shed 0 bases and J 1 base; nucleotides not matched to a gene: 10. Germline CDR1 LGHNA, CDR2 YSLEER.

A note on this clone: The sample contains more than one DNA sequence encoding this CDR3. This chain joins TRBV6-5 and TRBJ2-7; tentatively, D is TRBD1 (5 bases). V lost 0 bases and J lost 4, with 10 bases in between. Germline V lookup: CDR1 MNHEY, CDR2 SVGAGI. The CDR3 runs to 14 residues. CDR3 in amino acids: CASSYSSPGYEQYF. CDR3 in DNA: TGTGCCAGCAGTTACTCCTCGCCAGGGTACGAGCAGTACTTC.

The chain recombines TRBV12-5 with TRBJ1-2, with 7 bases matching TRBD1. CDR1 and CDR2 from the germline V gene are LGHNT and FRNRAP. V lost 5 bases to trimming and J lost 8 bases; unmatched junction nucleotides: 8. The CDR3 sequence is 13 residues long. CDR3 in DNA: TGTGCTAGTGGTCTGACAGGGTCCCACGGCTACACCTTC. Amino acid sequence: CASGLTGSHGYTF. The complete variable domain, with remaining parts taken from reference TRBV12-5 and TRBJ1-2, reads DARVTQTPRHKVTEMGQEVTMRCQPILGHNTVFWYRQTMMQGLELLAYFRNRAPLDDSGMPKDRFSAEMPDATLATLKIQPSEPRDSAVYFCASGLTGSHGYTFGSGTRLTVV.

About this clone itself: Germline and junction disagree at one end, which may indicate a read error. The V gene is TRBV6-5, the J gene TRBJ1-2; 7 bases line up with TRBD1. The CDR3 is made up of 12 amino acids. Germline assignment: CDR1 MNHEY and CDR2 SVGAGI. The CDR3 bases are TGTGCGAGCAGGGGGGCCGGGGATGGCTACACCTTC. Its protein product is CASRGAGDGYTF.

The chain has TRBV6-5 and TRBJ2-1, with D tentatively TRBD1 (6 bases). Germline V gene sequence: CDR1 MNHEY, CDR2 SVGAGI. The CDR3 is made up of 16 amino acids. V was trimmed by 0 bases and J by 6 bases, leaving 15 bases between them. The CDR3 DNA reads TGTGCCAGCAGTTACTCGGGGGCAGAAGGGGGCAATGAGCAGTTCTTC. Translation gives CASSYSGAEGGNEQFF.

V is TRBV27 and J is TRBJ2-7, with D perhaps TRBD1 or TRBD2 (5 bases each). V was cut by 7 bases and J by 3 bases, with 16 bases left in between. CDR3 size: 14 residues. CDR1 and CDR2 from the germline V gene are MNHEY and SMNVEV (reference sequence). The chain's CDR3 is CASTPTMGDYEQYF. The CDR3 DNA follows: TGTGCCAGCACCCCAACCATGGGGGACTACGAGCAGTACTTC.

This chain links TRBV11-2 with TRBJ2-7; tentatively, D is TRBD2 (5 bases). This CDR3 is built from 15 residues. V was shortened by 2 bases and J by 7 bases, with 18 bases between the two germline ends. Germline CDR1 reads SGHAT; CDR2 reads FQNNGV. CDR3 coding DNA: TGTGCCAGCAGCTTAACGGGTCCCCTTGGGGAGGAGCAGTACTTC. This sequence encodes CASSLTGPLGEEQYF.

The rearrangement uses TRBV5-6 and TRBJ1-3, with 8 positions matching TRBD1. The germline V gene has CDR1 SGHDT and CDR2 YYEEEE. The CDR3 runs 15 residues. V dropped 5 bases and J dropped 3; count of bases not matched to a gene: 7. The CDR3 region has the DNA TGTGCCAGCAGAATATCAGGGGGCGGTGGAAACACCATATATTTT. Protein product: CASRISGGGGNTIYF. The whole variable domain, filled in from reference TRBV5-6 and TRBJ1-3, reads DAGVTQSPTHLIKTRGQQVTLRCSPKSGHDTVSWYQQALGQGPQFIFQYYEEEERQRGNFPDRFSGHQFPNYSSELNVNALLLGDSALYLCASRISGGGGNTIYFGEGSWLTVV.

As concerns this clone: Other DNA sequences in this sample translate to the same CDR3. This chain joins TRBV7-9 and TRBJ2-7; D possibly uses TRBD1 or TRBD2 (5 bases each). V was clipped by 1 base and J by 6 bases, with 7 bases between them. The CDR3 extends over 12 amino acids. Germline loops: CDR1 SEHNR, CDR2 FQNEAQ (reference sequence). CDR3 DNA sequence: TGTGCCAGCAGCTTAGGGGGGAGCGAGCAGTACTTC. Protein sequence: CASSLGGSEQYF.